This T cell receptor beta chain is from a study of T cells in Graves' hyperthyroidism and ophthalmopathy (dated by TCRdb to about 2019). Study-wide context: Peripheral blood samples were taken at initial diagnosis, before any treatment was given. After sampling, hyperthyroidism patients received methimazole starting at 30 mg daily, and ophthalmopathy patients received high-dose intravenous methylprednisolone. A discovery cohort of around 98 patients, approximately 45 with Graves' ophthalmopathy and approximately 60 with stable Graves' hyperthyroidism, was used to find distinguishing TCR V-J signatures. In addition, the study compared T-cell repertoires in thyroid tissue and in blood from several Graves' hyperthyroidism patients. Whether ophthalmopathy could be predicted prospectively was tested in an independent validation cohort made up of roughly 19 hyperthyroidism patients plus 17 patients who later progressed to ophthalmopathy. According to the paper, TCR Vbeta CDR3 sequencing was carried out on approximately 140 peripheral blood samples, which came from around 43 ophthalmopathy, around 74 hyperthyroidism and roughly 17 progressor patients. The approximately 97 discovery patients were randomly divided into training and test sets at a 7:3 ratio.

What the work shows at the level of the full study, not this receptor alone: Most expanded thyroid clonotypes (frequency above 0.001) were also found in blood, which suggests that blood repertoires may mirror thyroid immune responses. In validation, progression to ophthalmopathy was predicted by the model with 55% to 71% sensitivity and 72% to 80% specificity, a median of about 6 months before onset. Ophthalmopathy was separated from stable hyperthyroidism by a 13 V-J signature model, with over 85% sensitivity and about 81% specificity obtained in cross-validation and 80%/75% obtained in testing. No statistical method was used to fix the sample size in advance, and group allocation was not hidden from the investigators.

This clonotype was recorded at least ten times. Its antigen has not been determined. No qualities accompany the bases; no much larger clone lies one base away. TCR beta CDR3 regions were amplified from RNA transcripts. The TCR CDR3 was subjected to a first round of RT-PCR using the HTBI primer set and the Qiagen OneStep RT-PCR kit. Libraries were constructed in a second round of multiplex PCR, after which size selection and purification were carried out. Sequencing of the libraries was done on an Illumina HiSeq2000 using paired-end 100 bp reads. Per the original workflow: SOAPnuke was used to process the raw data, throwing out any read that contained adapters or uncalled bases, had a mean Phred below 15, or lacked an exact constant-primer or identifier match. High-quality paired reads were merged using COPE v1.2.5, and each unique nucleotide sequence was defined as a clonotype. MiTCR v1.1 was used to align clonotypes to the IMGT TRBV, TRBD and TRBJ reference segments. The analysis was restricted to V-J combinations with a frequency above 0.0001, which together covered 99% to 99.2% of the repertoires. A TCS score was defined as the ratio of F50 (clonal expansion) to E x V (chaos), with BLOSUM62-based TCRdist applied between CDR3 peptides within each V-J. Welch's t-statistics and random forest reduced fewer than 600 V-J features to some 14, which were used in a naive Bayes classifier (R e1071). TCRdb trimmed public reads at Q25 via fastp, called clones via MiXCR and kept in-frame beta chains. One record per CDR3 amino acid sequence lists the most common genes and DNA. TCRdb's processing, not the authors' own work, is the source of the V and J calls. The sample table holds over 500,000 distinct CDR3 sequences, of which around 15% were seen once. The top ten clones comprise about 29% of the sample.

Moderately to severely active disease, a Clinical Activity Score of at least 3, a NOSPECS grade of at least 4, and a duration under 3 months were present in ophthalmopathy patients. The study excluded patients with uncontrolled infections, other autoimmune diseases, pregnancy or lactation. Diagnoses were based on clinical symptoms, serum thyroxine and TRAb, thyroid ultrasound and orbital computed tomography. Ficoll-Paque density gradient centrifugation was used to isolate PBMCs from about 9.4 ml of fresh peripheral blood. Total RNA was extracted with Trizol reagent, and quality was checked on an Agilent 2100 Bioanalyzer. Sample: blood. This TCR derives from a woman in her thirties with Graves' ophthalmopathy.

The DNA sequence follows: TGTGCCAGCAGCCACCGACAGGTCTCTTACAATGAGCAGTTCTTC. Its coded protein is CASSHRQVSYNEQFF. The chain is encoded by TRBV7-3 joined to TRBJ2-1; TRBD1 is a weak D gene call, 6 bases matching. CDR1 and CDR2, per the germline V gene, are SGHTA and FQGTGA. Including cysteine and phenylalanine, the CDR3 has 15 amino acids. The CDR3 DNA has 45 bases and is translated from base 1. V and J lose 5 bases and 4 bases, and a span of 15 bases separates them.